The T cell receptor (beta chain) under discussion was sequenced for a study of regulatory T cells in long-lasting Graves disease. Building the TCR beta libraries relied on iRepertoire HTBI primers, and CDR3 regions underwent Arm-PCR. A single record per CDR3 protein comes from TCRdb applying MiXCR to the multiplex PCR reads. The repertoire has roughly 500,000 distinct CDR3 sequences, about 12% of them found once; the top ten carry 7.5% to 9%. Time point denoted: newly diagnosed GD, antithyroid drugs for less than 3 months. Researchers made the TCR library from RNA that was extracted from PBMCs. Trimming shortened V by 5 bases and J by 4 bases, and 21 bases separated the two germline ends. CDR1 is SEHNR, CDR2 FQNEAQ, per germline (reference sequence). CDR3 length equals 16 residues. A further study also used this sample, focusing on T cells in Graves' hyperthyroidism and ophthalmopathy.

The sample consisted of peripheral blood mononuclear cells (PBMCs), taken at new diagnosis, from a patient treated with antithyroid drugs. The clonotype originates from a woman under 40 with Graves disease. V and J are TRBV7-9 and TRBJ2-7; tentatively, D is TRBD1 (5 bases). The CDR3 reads CASSHSLLGVGYEQYF. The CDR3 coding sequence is TGTGCCAGCAGCCATAGCCTATTAGGGGTTGGGTACGAGCAGTACTTC.